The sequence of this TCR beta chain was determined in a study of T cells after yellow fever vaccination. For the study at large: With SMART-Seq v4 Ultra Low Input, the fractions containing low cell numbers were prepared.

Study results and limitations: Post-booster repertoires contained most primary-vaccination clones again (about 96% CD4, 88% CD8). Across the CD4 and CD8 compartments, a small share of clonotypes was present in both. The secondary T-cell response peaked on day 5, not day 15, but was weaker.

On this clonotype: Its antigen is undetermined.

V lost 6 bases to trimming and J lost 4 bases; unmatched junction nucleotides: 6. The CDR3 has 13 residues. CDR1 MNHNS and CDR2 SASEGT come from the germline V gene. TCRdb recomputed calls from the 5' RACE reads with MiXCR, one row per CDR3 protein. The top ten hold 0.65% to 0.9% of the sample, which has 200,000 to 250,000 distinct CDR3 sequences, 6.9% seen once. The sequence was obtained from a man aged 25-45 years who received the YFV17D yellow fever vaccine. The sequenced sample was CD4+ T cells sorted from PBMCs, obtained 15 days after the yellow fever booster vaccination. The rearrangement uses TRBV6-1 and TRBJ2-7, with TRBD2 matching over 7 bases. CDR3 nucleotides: TGTGCCAGCAGAAACCCGGGGGGATACGAGCAGTACTTC. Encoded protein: CASRNPGGYEQYF.